One sample yielded the 27 T cell receptor beta chains listed below, sequenced in a study of blood T cells in healthy people across ages. Through a sample-barcoded 5' primer and a J-beta primer mix, a second PCR was run for about 7 to 12 cycles. TCRdb analysed the 5' RACE reads with MiXCR anew, one entry per CDR3 protein. The sample records about a million distinct CDR3 sequences, 35% to 40% being singletons. The specimen sequenced was blood. The receptor set was obtained from a man aged 18 to 29 in good health.

The chain couples TRBV27 to TRBJ1-2; D is uncertain. The CDR3 is made up of 13 amino acids. Trimming left V 5 bases short and J 4 bases short, with 11 bases between. Germline assignment: CDR1 MNHEY and CDR2 SMNVEV (reference sequence). CDR3 in amino acids: CASSPTIFYGYTF. The CDR3 DNA follows: TGTGCCAGCAGTCCGACTATTTTCTATGGCTACACCTTC.

The genes are TRBV7-9 and TRBJ2-1; the match to TRBD2 covers 7 bases. TRBJ2-7 explains the end of the DNA better; the J call may be wrong. The length of the CDR3 is 14 residues. Germline V gives CDR1 SEHNR, CDR2 FQNEAQ (reference sequence). The CDR3 sequence is CASSLSLTSNEQYF. Written as DNA, the CDR3 is TGTGCCAGCAGCCTATCCTTGACTAGCAATGAGCAGTACTTC.

The chain recombines TRBV2 with TRBJ1-6, with 7 positions matching TRBD1. The V and J ends lost 6 bases and 9 bases, in that order; junction bases with no gene match: 8. Germline V CDR1 and CDR2: SNHLY, FYNNEI. This CDR3 contains 14 residues. CDR3 in DNA: TGTGCCAGCAGGTGGGACAGTCAAGGTTCACCCCTCCACTTT. Translating gives CASRWDSQGSPLHF.

The genes are TRBV25-1 and TRBJ1-2; D is undetermined. The germline V gene has CDR1 MGHDK and CDR2 SYGVNS. Trimming cost V 1 base and J 7 bases, with 10 bases left between them. The CDR3 totals 13 residues. This CDR3 is CASSESWHVGYTF. CDR3 bases: TGTGCCAGCAGTGAATCTTGGCACGTTGGCTACACCTTC.

The rearrangement links TRBV24-1 to TRBJ2-1, with 9 bases fitting TRBD1. V lost 4 bases to trimming and J lost 14 bases; unmatched junction nucleotides: 5. The CDR3 spans 12 residues. The germline gives CDR1 KGHDR, CDR2 SFDVKD. Here the CDR3 DNA reads TGTGCCACCAGTGACAGGACAGGGGACGAGTTCTTC. This sequence encodes CATSDRTGDEFF.

This clonotype was seen a handful of times. The gene calls are TRBV4-2 and TRBJ2-1; 11 bases line up with TRBD2. Germline V lookup: CDR1 LGHNA, CDR2 YNFKEQ. Trimming at V came to 0 bases and at J to 6 bases, leaving 1 base not matched to a gene. CDR3 length equals 15 residues. CDR3 nucleotides: TGTGCCAGCAGCCAAGAACTAGCGGGGGTCAATGAGCAGTTCTTC. Encoded protein: CASSQELAGVNEQFF.

This clonotype was seen just once. This chain uses TRBV4-3 with TRBJ1-5; 9 bases agree with TRBD1. Unmatched junction bases numbered 2, after V lost 0 bases and J lost 2 bases. CDR3 length: 16 amino acids. The germline V gene encodes CDR1 LGHNA and CDR2 YSLEER. CDR3 residues: CASSQDRDRGNQPQHF. The CDR3 bases are TGCGCCAGCAGCCAAGATCGGGACAGGGGCAATCAGCCCCAGCATTTT.

The chain carries TRBV7-9 and TRBJ1-2; 7 nucleotides align to TRBD1. The CDR3 is 15 amino acids. Germline V gene data show CDR1 as SEHNR and CDR2 as FQNEAQ (reference sequence). V was pared by 5 bases and J by 5 bases, with 11 bases of the junction left unmatched. CDR3 bases: TGTGCCAGCAGCCCAGATGGGACAGCGTATTATGGCTACACCTTC. Translating gives CASSPDGTAYYGYTF.

This clonotype was observed a few times. The gene calls are TRBV20-1 and TRBJ2-1; D is unresolved. Per germline, CDR1 DFQATT and CDR2 SNEGSKA (reference sequence). V shed 5 bases and J shed 0 bases, with 5 bases lying between them. This CDR3 region has 12 residues. The CDR3 DNA sequence: TGCAGTGCTTTCGCCTCCTACAATGAGCAGTTCTTC. Encoded protein: CSAFASYNEQFF.

Comments on this clonotype: The junction departs from germline at one end; a sequencing error may be responsible. The V and J genes are TRBV11-2 and TRBJ2-7; D is unresolved. The germline CDR1 and CDR2 sequences are SGHAT and FQNNGV. The CDR3 is made up of 16 amino acids. The CDR3: CASSPLRTVSSYEQYF. The CDR3 DNA sequence: TGTGCCAGCAGCCCATTACGGACGGTCAGCTCCTATGAGCAGTACTTC.

The chain uses TRBV7-8 and TRBJ1-2; maybe TRBD1 (5 bases). Per germline, CDR1 SGHVS and CDR2 FQNEAQ. The CDR3 extends over 17 amino acids. With 2 bases removed from V and 0 bases from J, the gap between germline ends came to 16 bases. CDR3 protein: CASSLKFGADANYGYTF. CDR3 in DNA: TGTGCCAGCAGCTTAAAGTTTGGGGCAGATGCTAACTATGGCTACACCTTC.

This sequence joins TRBV6-5 and TRBJ1-2; possibly TRBD1 for D (6 bases). This CDR3 comprises 17 residues. With 0 bases removed from V and 2 bases from J, the gap between germline ends came to 16 bases. CDR1 is MNHEY and CDR2 is SVGAGI in the germline V gene. The CDR3 coding sequence is TGTGCCAGCAGTTACTCTCCCGGCTGGGGGGGCAACTATGGCTACACCTTC. This codes for CASSYSPGWGGNYGYTF.

The genes are TRBV7-9 and TRBJ1-2; maybe TRBD1 (6 bases). The V gene lost 1 base and the J gene lost 12 bases, with 21 bases spanning the gap. The CDR3 is 15 residues long. Germline-derived CDR1 and CDR2 are SEHNR and FQNEAQ (reference sequence). The DNA for the CDR3 is TGTGCCAGCAGCTTAGGTCTGGGGGGCGCGAGAGGGAACACCTTC. Protein product: CASSLGLGGARGNTF.

V gene TRBV11-2 combines with J gene TRBJ2-2; D is perhaps TRBD2 (5 bases). Trimming removed 1 base at V and 10 bases at J, with 13 bases between. The CDR3 consists of 14 residues. Germline V gives CDR1 SGHAT, CDR2 FQNNGV. CDR3 amino acids: CASSLVGGPAELFF. The CDR3 region has the DNA TGTGCCAGCAGCTTAGTAGGAGGACCGGCGGAGCTGTTTTTT.

The chain links TRBV3-1 to TRBJ2-2; D uncertain. V was trimmed by 8 bases and J by 1 base, leaving 11 bases between them. CDR1 is LGHDT and CDR2 is YNNKEL in the germline V gene (reference sequence). The CDR3 contains 14 residues. CDR3 residues: CASCVRGNTGELFF. The CDR3 nucleotides read TGTGCCAGCTGCGTGAGAGGGAACACCGGGGAGCTGTTTTTT.

The CDR3 loop reads CASSSRTSGPSTDTQYF. CDR3 nucleotides: TGTGCCAGCAGCTCACGGACTAGCGGGCCCAGCACAGATACGCAGTATTTT. V and J are TRBV7-8 and TRBJ2-3, with 11 bases aligning to TRBD2. This CDR3 has 17 amino acids. In germline, CDR1 is SGHVS, CDR2 FQNEAQ. V lost 4 bases and J lost 0; bases outside the gene matches: 6.

Ten or more counts support this clonotype. The chain has TRBV9 and TRBJ2-7; D not resolved. V was trimmed by 2 bases and J by 5 bases, leaving 11 bases between them. This CDR3 is built from 13 residues. Germline CDR1 SGDLS, CDR2 YYNGEE. The CDR3 region is CASSVNVDDEQYF. DNA for the CDR3: TGTGCCAGCAGCGTTAATGTCGACGACGAGCAGTACTTC.

The chain recombines TRBV20-1 with TRBJ1-4, with 7 bases identical to TRBD1. CDR1 is DFQATT and CDR2 is SNEGSKA in the germline V gene (reference sequence). The CDR3 has 15 residues. Unmatched junction bases numbered 9, after V lost 0 bases and J lost 8 bases. The CDR3, as DNA: TGCAGTGCTAGAGATTTTCAGGGGGAGGCGGAAAAACTGTTTTTT. Its translation: CSARDFQGEAEKLFF.

This clonotype was seen more than once but under ten times. The V gene is TRBV12-5, the J gene TRBJ2-3; tentative D call: TRBD2 (6 bases). V lost 4 bases and J lost 8, with 7 bases in between. The CDR3 consists of 11 residues. Looked up from germline, CDR1 is LGHNT and CDR2 is FRNRAP. DNA for the CDR3: TGTGCTAGTGGTTCCGGGAGTACGCAGTATTTT. It specifies CASGSGSTQYF.

This clonotype has only one observation. This may stem from a read error, because a much larger clone lies one nucleotide away. J is TRBJ2-3 and V is TRBV20-1; D is possibly TRBD2 (7 bases). Trimming shortened V by 1 base and J by 3 bases, and 23 bases separated the two germline ends. Germline CDR1 is DFQATT and CDR2 is SNEGSKA (reference sequence). The CDR3 loop spans 18 amino acids. The CDR3 region is CSARGGGASSERTDTQYF. In nucleotides, the CDR3 is TGCAGTGCTAGAGGAGGGGGGGCAAGTTCCGAGCGGACAGATACGCAGTATTTT.

This clonotype came up many times. J is TRBJ2-3 and V is TRBV25-1; no firm D call. With 4 bases removed from V and 0 bases from J, the gap between germline ends came to 8 bases. The CDR3 contains 14 residues. CDR1 is MGHDK and CDR2 is SYGVNS in the germline V gene. The CDR3 DNA is TGTGCCAGCAGTGCTCGGTCCAGCACAGATACGCAGTATTTT. Amino acid sequence: CASSARSSTDTQYF.

This clonotype turned up a few times. The V call is TRBV4-2, the J call TRBJ1-4; no clear D gene. Germline lookup yields CDR1 LGHNA and CDR2 YNFKEQ. The CDR3 consists of 14 residues. Trimming pared 0 bases from V and 3 bases from J, leaving 5 bases between. CDR3 protein: CASSQDPANEKLFF. The CDR3 DNA sequence: TGTGCCAGCAGCCAAGATCCCGCTAATGAAAAACTGTTTTTT.

This clonotype was observed a few times. This chain connects TRBV20-1 to TRBJ1-1, with D perhaps matching TRBD1 (5 bases). Between the trimmed V and J ends, which lost 6 bases and 0 bases, there was a span of 14 bases. Germline V gene data show CDR1 as DFQATT and CDR2 as SNEGSKA (reference sequence). The CDR3 extends over 14 amino acids. CDR3 amino acids: CSAPEDSLNTEAFF. DNA of the CDR3: TGCAGTGCACCGGAAGACAGCCTGAACACTGAAGCTTTCTTT.

V and J are TRBV7-8 and TRBJ2-1; 11 nucleotides match TRBD1. Per germline, CDR1 SGHVS and CDR2 FQNEAQ. This CDR3 is built from 14 residues. With V trimmed by 5 bases and J by 6 bases, 3 bases remained unmatched. Written as DNA, the CDR3 is TGTGCCAGCAGCATAGGGACAGGGGGCAATGAGCAGTTCTTC. This encodes CASSIGTGGNEQFF.

The chain carries TRBV6-5 and TRBJ1-1; 7 positions agree with TRBD1. Losses at the gene ends were 6 bases for V and 0 bases for J; bases not matched to a gene: 10. Germline V lookup: CDR1 MNHEY, CDR2 SVGAGI. The CDR3 spans 16 residues. DNA of the CDR3: TGTGCCAGCAGCGTACCCCCGACAGGGTTGAACACTGAAGCTTTCTTT. It translates to CASSVPPTGLNTEAFF.

The V and J genes are TRBV9 and TRBJ2-1, with TRBD2 as a possible D gene (5 bases). The DNA matches TRBJ2-7 better at its end, which makes the J call doubtful. CDR3 length equals 16 residues. Germline lookup yields CDR1 SGDLS and CDR2 YYNGEE. The CDR3 DNA reads as TGTGCCAGCAGCCCCGCCCGGGAAATCTCCTACAATGAGCAGTACTTC. Translated: CASSPAREISYNEQYF.

The J gene is TRBJ2-6, the V gene TRBV4-2, with no clear D. V was pared by 0 bases and J by 2 bases, with 14 bases between. In germline, CDR1 is LGHNA, CDR2 YNFKEQ. There are 18 residues in the CDR3. The CDR3 is CASSQEGIGQTGANVLTF. CDR3 coding DNA: TGTGCCAGCAGCCAAGAGGGGATCGGTCAAACTGGGGCCAACGTCCTGACTTTC.